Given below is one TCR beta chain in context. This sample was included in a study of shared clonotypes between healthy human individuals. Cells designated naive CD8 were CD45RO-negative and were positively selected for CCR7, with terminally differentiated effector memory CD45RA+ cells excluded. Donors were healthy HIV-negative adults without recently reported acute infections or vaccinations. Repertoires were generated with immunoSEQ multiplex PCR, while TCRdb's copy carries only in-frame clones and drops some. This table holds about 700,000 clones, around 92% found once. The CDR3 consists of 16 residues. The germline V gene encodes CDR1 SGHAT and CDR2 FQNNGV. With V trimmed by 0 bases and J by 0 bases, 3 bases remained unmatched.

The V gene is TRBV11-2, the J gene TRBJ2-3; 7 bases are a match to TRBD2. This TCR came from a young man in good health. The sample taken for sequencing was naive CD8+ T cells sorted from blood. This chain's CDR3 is CASSLEISGSTDTQYF. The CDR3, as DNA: TGTGCCAGCAGCTTAGAGATTAGCGGGAGCACAGATACGCAGTATTTT.